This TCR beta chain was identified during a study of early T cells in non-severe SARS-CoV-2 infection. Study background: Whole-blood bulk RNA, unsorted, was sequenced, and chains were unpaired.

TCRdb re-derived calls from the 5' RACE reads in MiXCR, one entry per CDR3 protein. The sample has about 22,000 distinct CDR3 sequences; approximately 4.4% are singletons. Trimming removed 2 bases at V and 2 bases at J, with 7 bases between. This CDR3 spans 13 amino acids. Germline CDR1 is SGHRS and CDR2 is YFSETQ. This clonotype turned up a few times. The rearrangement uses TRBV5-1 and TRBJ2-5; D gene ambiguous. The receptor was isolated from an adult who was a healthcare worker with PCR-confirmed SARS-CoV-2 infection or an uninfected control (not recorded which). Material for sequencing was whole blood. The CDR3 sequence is CASSFWGQETQYF. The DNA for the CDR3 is TGCGCCAGCAGCTTCTGGGGACAAGAGACCCAGTACTTC. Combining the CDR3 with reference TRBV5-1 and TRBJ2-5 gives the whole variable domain KAGVTQTPRYLIKTRGQQVTLSCSPISGHRSVSWYQQTPGQGLQFLFEYFSETQRNKGNFPGRFSGRQFSNSRSEMNVSTLELGDSALYLCASSFWGQETQYFGPGTRLLVL.